This TCR beta chain emerged from a study of T cell repertoires in cytomegalovirus infection. About the research overall: Public TCR beta signatures marked donors with CMV infection and the matching HLA.

General study results and limits: HLA-C-restricted CMV clonotypes gave the most frequent clonotype in two of eight donors.

TCRdb re-called the reads with MiXCR, one entry per CDR3 protein. Of 650,000 to 900,000 distinct CDR3 sequences detected, around 29% appear once; the ten largest clones hold around 13%. Points on this clonotype: Its antigen is not known.

Sequencing was performed on cultured CD8+ T cells from PBMCs, taken from culture after CMV antigen stimulation. The receptor was derived from a human donor in good health (CMV status not recorded). Some clones in this sample may be carry-over from other donors' samples.

This CDR3 is CASSDRGTGQYF. The CDR3 DNA follows: TGCGCCAGCAGTGATCGGGGCACGGGGCAGTACTTC. The chain carries TRBV10-1 and TRBJ2-7; the D call may be TRBD1 or TRBD2 (5 bases each). CDR3 size: 12 residues. V was pared by 3 bases and J by 9 bases, with 12 bases between. The V gene's germline CDR1 is WNHNN and CDR2 SYGVQD (reference sequence).